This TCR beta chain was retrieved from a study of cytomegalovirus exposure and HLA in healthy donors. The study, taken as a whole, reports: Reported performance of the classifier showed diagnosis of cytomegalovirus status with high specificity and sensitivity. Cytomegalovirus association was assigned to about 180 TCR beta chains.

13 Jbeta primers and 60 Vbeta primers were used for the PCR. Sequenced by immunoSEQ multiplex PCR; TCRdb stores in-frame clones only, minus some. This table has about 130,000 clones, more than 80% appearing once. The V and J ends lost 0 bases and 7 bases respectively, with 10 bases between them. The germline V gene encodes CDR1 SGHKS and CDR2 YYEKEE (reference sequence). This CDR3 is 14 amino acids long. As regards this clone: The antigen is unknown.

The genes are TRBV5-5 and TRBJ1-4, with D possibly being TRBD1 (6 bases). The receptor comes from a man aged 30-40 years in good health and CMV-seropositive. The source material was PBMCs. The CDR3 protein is CASSLAGHGEKLFF. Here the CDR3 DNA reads TGTGCCAGCAGCTTGGCGGGACACGGTGAAAAACTGTTTTTT. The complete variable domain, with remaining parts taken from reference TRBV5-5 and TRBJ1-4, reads DAGVTQSPTHLIKTRGQQVTLRCSPISGHKSVSWYQQVLGQGPQFIFQYYEKEERGRGNFPDRFSARQFPNYSSELNVNALLLGDSALYLCASSLAGHGEKLFFGSGTQLSVL.